The 21 T cell receptor beta chains below all came from one sample that was sequenced in a study of T cell changes during pregnancy in multiple sclerosis. Clones were read by immunoSEQ multiplex PCR, and TCRdb kept only the in-frame ones, dropping some. Of around 68,000 clones listed, about nine tenths were seen once; the top ten hold 1% to 1.5%. The specimen was peripheral blood, collected after pregnancy. The receptors were sampled from a female donor in good health, enrolled as a control in a pregnancy study.

The CDR3 loop reads CASSLTGGGYTF. The CDR3 DNA reads as TGCGCCAGCAGCTTGACGGGGGGGGGCTACACCTTC. This chain links TRBV5-1 with TRBJ1-2; possible D gene TRBD1, 5 bases. Trimming took 1 base from V and 8 from J, leaving 9 bases between them. The germline V gene encodes CDR1 SGHRS and CDR2 YFSETQ. This CDR3 is 12 amino acids long.

This chain links TRBV4-2 with TRBJ1-2; possibly TRBD1 for D (6 bases). Looked up from germline, CDR1 is LGHNA and CDR2 is YNFKEQ. The CDR3 consists of 15 residues. Deletions cut 1 base from V and 7 bases from J, with 16 bases between. CDR3: CASSQVPAGGSGYTF. CDR3 coding DNA: TGTGCCAGCAGCCAAGTTCCCGCGGGGGGCTCTGGCTACACCTTC.

CDR3 nucleotide sequence: TGTGCCAGCAGTCCTAGCATTGGGGGGAGGACAGATACGCAGTATTTT. Translated, it gives CASSPSIGGRTDTQYF. The chain combines TRBV11-2 with TRBJ2-3; D is perhaps TRBD2 (6 bases). V was shortened by 6 bases and J by 3 bases, with 19 bases between the two germline ends. CDR1 and CDR2 from the germline V gene are SGHAT and FQNNGV. The CDR3 spans 16 residues.

The J gene is TRBJ1-5, the V gene TRBV5-8; D is uncertain. Germline V lookup: CDR1 SGHTS, CDR2 YDEGEE. V lost 0 bases and J lost 7, with 14 bases in between. The CDR3 extends over 15 amino acids. The CDR3 region has the DNA TGTGCCAGCAGCTTGGGCTCGAGGGTCGGCCAGCCCCAGCATTTT. Translated, it gives CASSLGSRVGQPQHF.

This chain joins TRBV9 and TRBJ2-2, with TRBD1 as a possible D gene (6 bases). This CDR3 is 15 amino acids long. The germline CDR1 and CDR2 sequences are SGDLS and YYNGEE. Trimming pared 3 bases from V and 8 bases from J, leaving 17 bases between. CDR3 loop: CASSGPTHRAGELFF. CDR3 DNA: TGTGCCAGCAGCGGCCCCACACACAGGGCGGGGGAGCTGTTTTTT.

This clone has a single count. V and J are TRBV7-2 and TRBJ2-1; 8 bases match TRBD2. The CDR3 runs to 15 residues. Germline CDR1 SGHTA, CDR2 FQGNSA. The junction had 3 bases not matched to a gene; V was cut back by 1 base and J by 4 bases. The CDR3 sequence: CASSLDRGGYNEQFF. In DNA, the CDR3 is TGTGCCAGCAGCTTAGATCGGGGGGGGTACAATGAGCAGTTCTTC.

This clone is a singleton in its sample. The chain uses TRBV9 and TRBJ2-3; D ambiguous. The CDR3 spans 13 residues. V was shortened by 0 bases and J by 4 bases, with 6 bases between the two germline ends. Germline V gene sequence: CDR1 SGDLS, CDR2 YYNGEE. In DNA form, the CDR3 reads TGTGCCAGCAGCGTAGGAGGAGCAGATACGCAGTATTTT. It is translated as CASSVGGADTQYF.

The V and J genes are TRBV7-2 and TRBJ2-7, with D unclear. The CDR3 consists of 13 residues. The V gene lost 4 bases and the J gene lost 1 base, with 8 bases spanning the gap. The germline CDR1 and CDR2 sequences are SGHTA and FQGNSA. The CDR3 region is CASSSGSSYEQYF. The CDR3 DNA is TGTGCCAGCAGCTCAGGCTCTTCCTACGAGCAGTACTTC.

The chain joins TRBV27 to TRBJ1-5; possible D gene TRBD1, 5 bases. This CDR3 comprises 14 residues. Trimming took 3 bases from V and 2 from J, leaving 8 bases between them. The germline V gene encodes CDR1 MNHEY and CDR2 SMNVEV (reference sequence). CDR3: CASSLRGGNQPQHF. The CDR3 region has the DNA TGTGCCAGCAGTTTGCGGGGCGGCAATCAGCCCCAGCATTTT.

The genes are TRBV6-4 and TRBJ2-5, with TRBD1 identical over 8 bases. Germline values: CDR1 MRHNA, CDR2 SNTAGT. The CDR3 has 16 residues. V was pared by 2 bases and J by 1 base, with 6 bases of the junction left unmatched. The CDR3 region is CASSDSPGTGQETQYF. CDR3 DNA sequence: TGTGCCAGCAGTGACAGCCCAGGGACAGGCCAAGAGACCCAGTACTTC.

The J gene is TRBJ2-2, the V gene TRBV6-5; 10 bases are a match to TRBD2. V shed 9 bases, J shed 1 base, and the junction held 5 bases outside the gene matches. CDR3 length: 15 residues. Germline CDR1 reads MNHEY; CDR2 reads SVGAGI. In nucleotides, the CDR3 is TGTGCCAGTAATAAGCGGGGGGGGAACACCGGGGAGCTGTTTTTT. As protein: CASNKRGGNTGELFF.

The CDR3: CASSQERTGGTGEQYF. The CDR3 region has the DNA TGCGCCAGCAGCCAAGAGAGAACAGGGGGTACGGGCGAGCAGTACTTC. V usage is TRBV4-1 and J usage is TRBJ2-7; TRBD1 matches at 8 bases. The CDR3 runs to 16 residues. Looked up from germline, CDR1 is MGHRA and CDR2 is YSYEKL. The J segment lost 6 bases and the V segment lost 0 bases, leaving 10 bases of the junction unmatched.

The V call is TRBV18, the J call TRBJ1-2, with a tentative D call TRBD1 (6 bases). Germline lookup yields CDR1 KGHSH and CDR2 LQKENI. The CDR3 runs to 14 residues. V lost 0 bases and J lost 4, with 9 bases in between. CDR3 sequence: CASSPPGGAYGYTF. The CDR3 DNA reads TGTGCCAGCTCACCACCGGGGGGGGCCTATGGCTACACCTTC.

This sequence joins TRBV9 and TRBJ2-7; 8 positions match TRBD1. The length of the CDR3 is 15 residues. Germline lookup yields CDR1 SGDLS and CDR2 YYNGEE. V trimming: 6 bases; J trimming: 3 bases; junction bases outside the gene matches: 11. The CDR3 nucleotides read TGTGCCAGCACCCTAGATGGGACAGGACTCTACGAGCAGTACTTC. It encodes CASTLDGTGLYEQYF. The full variable domain, rest sourced from reference TRBV9 and TRBJ2-7, is DSGVTQTPKHLITATGQRVTLRCSPRSGDLSVYWYQQSLDQGLQFLIQYYNGEERAKGNILERFSAQQFPDLHSELNLSSLELGDSALYFCASTLDGTGLYEQYFGPGTRLTVT.

This clone was found once. V and J are TRBV19 and TRBJ2-3; no clear D gene. CDR3 size: 12 residues. The V gene lost 9 bases and the J gene lost 5 bases, with 12 bases spanning the gap. Germline CDR1 LNHDA, CDR2 SQIVND (reference sequence). The CDR3 nucleotides read TGTGCCAGCCGTCTTTCGGGAGATACGCAGTATTTT. Translation gives CASRLSGDTQYF.

In its sample, this clone was seen once. The chain uses TRBV5-6 and TRBJ2-3, with TRBD1 identical over 9 bases. CDR3 length: 19 residues. Trimming took 4 bases from V and 0 from J; bases not matched to a gene: 15. The germline CDR1 and CDR2 sequences are SGHDT and YYEEEE. The CDR3 spells CASSVHRGQGPLSTDTQYF. The DNA of the CDR3 is TGTGCCAGCAGCGTACACAGGGGGCAGGGCCCACTTAGCACAGATACGCAGTATTTT.

The chain carries TRBV25-1 and TRBJ2-7; D is perhaps TRBD1 (6 bases). Germline-derived CDR1 and CDR2 are MGHDK and SYGVNS. V was trimmed by 2 bases and J by 2 bases, leaving 10 bases between them. The CDR3 length is 14 residues. In DNA form, the CDR3 reads TGTGCCAGCAGTGAACCAGGGGATGCCTACGAGCAGTACTTC. Protein sequence: CASSEPGDAYEQYF.

The J gene is TRBJ2-1, the V gene TRBV11-1; the D is unclear. Trimming removed 1 base at V and 7 bases at J, with 14 bases between. The germline V gene encodes CDR1 SGHAT and CDR2 FQDESV (reference sequence). The CDR3 has 15 residues. The CDR3 spells CASSLGSGFVNEQFF. CDR3 nucleotide sequence: TGTGCCAGCAGCTTAGGTTCAGGTTTTGTGAATGAGCAGTTCTTC.

The chain combines TRBV7-2 with TRBJ2-3; TRBD1 is a possible D gene (6 bases). The V gene lost 5 bases and the J gene lost 5 bases, with 11 bases spanning the gap. The germline V gene encodes CDR1 SGHTA and CDR2 FQGNSA. This CDR3 is 13 amino acids long. The CDR3 here is CASSRTGKDTQYF. As DNA, the CDR3 is TGTGCCAGCAGCCGAACAGGGAAAGATACGCAGTATTTT.

V usage is TRBV30 and J usage is TRBJ2-1, with TRBD1 identical over 7 bases. Germline V gene data show CDR1 as GTSNPN and CDR2 as SVGIG (reference sequence). The CDR3 covers 14 residues. V shed 7 bases, J shed 3 bases, and the junction held 9 bases outside the gene matches. The CDR3 sequence: CASSGRTGYNEQFF. CDR3 bases: TGTGCCTCCTCAGGCCGGACAGGCTACAATGAGCAGTTCTTC.

The chain recombines TRBV4-2 with TRBJ1-4; the D gene is possibly TRBD1 (5 bases). CDR1 is LGHNA and CDR2 is YNFKEQ in the germline V gene. V was pared by 0 bases and J by 0 bases, with 20 bases between. CDR3 length equals 20 residues. For the CDR3, the DNA is TGTGCCAGCAGCCAAGACTACTTGGGGCGGCGCGTTGCAACTAATGAAAAACTGTTTTTT. It translates to CASSQDYLGRRVATNEKLFF.